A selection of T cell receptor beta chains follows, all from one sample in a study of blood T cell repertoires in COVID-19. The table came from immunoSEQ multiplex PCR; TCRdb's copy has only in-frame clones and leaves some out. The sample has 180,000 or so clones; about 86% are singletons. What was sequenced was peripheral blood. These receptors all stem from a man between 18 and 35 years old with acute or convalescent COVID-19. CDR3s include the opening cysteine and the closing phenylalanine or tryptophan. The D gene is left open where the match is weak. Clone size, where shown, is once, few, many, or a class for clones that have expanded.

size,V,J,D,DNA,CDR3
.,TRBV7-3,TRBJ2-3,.,TGTGCCAGCACTACATTCGCTAGGCTGGCCGCACGGACAGATACGCAGTATTTT,CASTTFARLAARTDTQYF
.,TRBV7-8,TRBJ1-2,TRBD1,TGTGCCAGCAGCGCGCGACAGGGGGCCGATGGCTACACCTTC,CASSARQGADGYTF
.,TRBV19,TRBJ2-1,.,TGTGCCAGTAGTATTGGGCAGGGCTACAATGAGCAGTTCTTC,CASSIGQGYNEQFF
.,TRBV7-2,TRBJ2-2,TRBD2,TGTGCCAGCAGCCTGGCCGCGGGGGGGAACACCGGGGAGCTGTTTTTT,CASSLAAGGNTGELFF
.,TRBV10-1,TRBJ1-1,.,TGCGCCAGCGCCGACACCATGAACACTGAAGCTTTCTTT,CASADTMNTEAFF
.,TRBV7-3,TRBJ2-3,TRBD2,TGTGCCAGCAGCTTATTCGGGAGGGATACGCAGTATTTT,CASSLFGRDTQYF
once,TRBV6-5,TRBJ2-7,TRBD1,TGTGCCAGCAGGGGGACAGGGGAAGAGCAGTACTTC,CASRGTGEEQYF
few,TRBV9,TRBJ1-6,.,TGTGCCAGCAGCGTAGATGGCAGGGCTGTTGATTCACCCCTCCACTTT,CASSVDGRAVDSPLHF
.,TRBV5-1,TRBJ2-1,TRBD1,TGCGCCAGCAGCTTGTTTAGGGGGCTCTCCTACAATGAGCAGTTCTTC,CASSLFRGLSYNEQFF
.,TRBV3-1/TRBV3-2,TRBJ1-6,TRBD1,TGTGCCAGCAGCCGATCACAGGGGTATAATTCACCCCTCCACTTT,CASSRSQGYNSPLHF
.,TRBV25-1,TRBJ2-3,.,TGTGCCAGCAGTGACCAGGAAGTCGCCTTTGATACGCAGTATTTT,CASSDQEVAFDTQYF
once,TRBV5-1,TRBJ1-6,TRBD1,TGCGCCAGCAGCTCGACCACAGGGGGTAATTCACCCCTCCACTTT,CASSSTTGGNSPLHF
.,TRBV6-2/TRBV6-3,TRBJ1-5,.,TGTGCCAGCAGTTACTGGGGAGGTCCCCAGCATTTT,CASSYWGGPQHF
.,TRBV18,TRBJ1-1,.,TGTGCCAGCTCACCCGGGAGGGGCCGGGTCACTGAAGCTTTCTTT,CASSPGRGRVTEAFF
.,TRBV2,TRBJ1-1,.,TGTGCCAGCAAGAGGGAAATGGAAGGGTCTGAAGCTTTCTTT,CASKREMEGSEAFF
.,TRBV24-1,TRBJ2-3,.,TGTGCCACCAGTGATTTAAAGTTCGGGGGAAAAGATACGCAGTATTTT,CATSDLKFGGKDTQYF
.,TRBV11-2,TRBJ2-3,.,TGTGCCAGCAGCTTAAGTACTGACTCCAATACGCAGTATTTT,CASSLSTDSNTQYF